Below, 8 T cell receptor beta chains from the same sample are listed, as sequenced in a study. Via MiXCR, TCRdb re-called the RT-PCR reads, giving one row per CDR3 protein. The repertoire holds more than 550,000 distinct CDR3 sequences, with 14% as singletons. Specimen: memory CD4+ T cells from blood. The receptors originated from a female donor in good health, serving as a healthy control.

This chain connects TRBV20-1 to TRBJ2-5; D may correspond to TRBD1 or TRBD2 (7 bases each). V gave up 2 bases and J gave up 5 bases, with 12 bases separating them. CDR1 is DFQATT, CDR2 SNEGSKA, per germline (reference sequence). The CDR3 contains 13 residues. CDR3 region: CSARQGGMETQYF. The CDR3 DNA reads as TGCAGTGCTAGACAGGGGGGGATGGAGACCCAGTACTTC.

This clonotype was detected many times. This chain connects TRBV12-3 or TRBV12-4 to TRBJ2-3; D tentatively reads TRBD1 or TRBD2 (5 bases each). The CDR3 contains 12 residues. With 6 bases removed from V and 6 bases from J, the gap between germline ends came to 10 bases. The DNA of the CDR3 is TGTGCCAGCAGATCCGAGGGGGATACGCAGTATTTT. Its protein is CASRSEGDTQYF.

The CDR3 DNA reads TGTGCCAGCAGCCAAGAGGGCGGGAGCCTATACAATGAGCAGTTCTTC. Its protein is CASSQEGGSLYNEQFF. V usage is TRBV3-1 and J usage is TRBJ2-1; 7 bases fit TRBD2. This CDR3 has 16 amino acids. The V gene's germline CDR1 is LGHDT and CDR2 YNNKEL (reference sequence). V was clipped by 0 bases and J by 4 bases; unmatched bases: 6.

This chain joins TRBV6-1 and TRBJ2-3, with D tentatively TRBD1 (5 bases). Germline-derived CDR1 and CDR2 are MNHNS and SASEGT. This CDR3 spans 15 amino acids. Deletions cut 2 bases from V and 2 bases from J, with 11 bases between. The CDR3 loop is CASSEMGPLTDTQYF. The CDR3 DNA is TGTGCCAGCAGTGAAATGGGGCCCCTCACAGATACGCAGTATTTT.

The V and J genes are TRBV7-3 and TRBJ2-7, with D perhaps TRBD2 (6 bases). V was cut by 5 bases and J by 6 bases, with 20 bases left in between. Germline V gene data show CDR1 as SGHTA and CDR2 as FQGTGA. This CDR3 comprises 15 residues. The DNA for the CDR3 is TGTGCCAGCAGCCGCTCGGGCCTGACTAGTTCCGAGCAGTACTTC. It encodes CASSRSGLTSSEQYF. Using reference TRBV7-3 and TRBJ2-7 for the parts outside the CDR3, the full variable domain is GAGVSQTPSNKVTEKGKYVELRCDPISGHTALYWYRQSLGQGPEFLIYFQGTGAADDSGLPNDRFFAVRPEGSVSTLKIQRTERGDSAVYLCASSRSGLTSSEQYFGPGTRLTVT.

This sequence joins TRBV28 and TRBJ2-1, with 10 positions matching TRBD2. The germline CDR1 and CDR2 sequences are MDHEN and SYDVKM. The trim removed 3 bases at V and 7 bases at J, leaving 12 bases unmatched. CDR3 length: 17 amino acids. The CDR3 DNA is TGTGCCAGCAGTTTCCTCGGAGCGGGAGGGCCGTGGAATGAGCAGTTCTTC. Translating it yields CASSFLGAGGPWNEQFF.

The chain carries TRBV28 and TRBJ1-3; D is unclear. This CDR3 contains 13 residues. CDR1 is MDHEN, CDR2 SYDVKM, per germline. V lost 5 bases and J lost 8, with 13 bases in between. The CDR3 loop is CASSPSVAHTIYF. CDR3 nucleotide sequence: TGTGCCAGCAGTCCGTCCGTTGCACACACCATATATTTT.

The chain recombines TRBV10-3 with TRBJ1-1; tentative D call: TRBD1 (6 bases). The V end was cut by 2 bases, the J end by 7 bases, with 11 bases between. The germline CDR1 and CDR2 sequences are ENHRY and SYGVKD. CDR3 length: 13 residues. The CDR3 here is CAISEETGFEAFF. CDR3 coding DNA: TGTGCCATCAGTGAGGAGACAGGATTTGAAGCTTTCTTT.